Shown below are 19 T cell receptor beta chains from a single sample sequenced in a study of blood T cell repertoires in COVID-19. Assay used: immunoSEQ multiplex PCR; TCRdb lists only in-frame clones, some missing. The sample includes some 97,000 clones, about nine tenths of them seen just once. The sample consisted of peripheral blood. The receptors here all came from a man in his 60s with acute or convalescent COVID-19.

The chain carries TRBV19 and TRBJ1-1; 9 bases align to TRBD1. Trimming took 4 bases from V and 2 from J; bases not matched to a gene: 8. Looked up from germline, CDR1 is LNHDA and CDR2 is SQIVND (reference sequence). CDR3 size: 16 residues. CDR3 in amino acids: CASSTTGTGRNTEAFF. CDR3 DNA sequence: TGTGCCAGTAGTACCACCGGGACAGGGAGAAACACTGAAGCTTTCTTT.

The chain has TRBV5-1 and TRBJ1-1, with D possibly being TRBD1 (6 bases). The CDR3 is 15 amino acids. Germline CDR1 reads SGHRS; CDR2 reads YFSETQ. V was shortened by 2 bases and J by 4 bases, with 15 bases between the two germline ends. CDR3: CASSLTLGAGTEAFF. The CDR3 coding sequence is TGCGCCAGCAGCTTAACCCTGGGGGCGGGCACTGAAGCTTTCTTT.

The genes are TRBV2 and TRBJ2-1; 8 nucleotides agree with TRBD2. CDR3 length: 14 amino acids. Trimming removed 7 bases from V and 7 bases from J; junction bases left unmatched: 9. From germline, CDR1 is SNHLY and CDR2 FYNNEI. CDR3 loop: CASKDGGAWNEQFF. DNA for the CDR3: TGTGCCAGCAAGGACGGGGGGGCCTGGAATGAGCAGTTCTTC.

The rearrangement uses TRBV3-1 (or the pseudogene TRBV3-2) and TRBJ1-4; tentative D call: TRBD1 (6 bases). Trimming shortened V by 2 bases and J by 3 bases, and 7 bases separated the two germline ends. Germline V gives CDR1 LGHDT, CDR2 YNNKEL (reference sequence). The CDR3 is made up of 14 amino acids. CDR3 nucleotide sequence: TGTGCCAGCAGCCAAAGGACAGCTAATGAAAAACTGTTTTTT. This encodes CASSQRTANEKLFF.

The CDR3 DNA sequence: TGTGCCAGCTCACAGGACAGGCTGAACACTGAAGCTTTCTTT. Amino acid sequence: CASSQDRLNTEAFF. This chain links TRBV18 with TRBJ1-1, with TRBD1 matching over 7 bases. Looked up from germline, CDR1 is KGHSH and CDR2 is LQKENI. This CDR3 spans 14 amino acids. Unmatched junction bases numbered 2, after V lost 4 bases and J lost 0 bases.

The chain combines TRBV21-1 with TRBJ2-7; TRBD2, the table's D call, lacks a check against the DNA. TRBV21-1 is a pseudogene segment. The CDR3 length is 16 residues. CDR3 loop: CASSKDPRDCTYEQYV. DNA for the CDR3: TGTGCCAGCAGCAAAGACCCTAGGGACTGCACCTACGAGCAGTACGTC.

V and J are TRBV11-2 and TRBJ2-5; 12 positions match TRBD1. The CDR3 runs 15 residues. V dropped 8 bases and J dropped 5; count of bases not matched to a gene: 9. From germline, CDR1 is SGHAT and CDR2 FQNNGV. The CDR3 is CASLPTGTGGETQYF. The CDR3 DNA is TGTGCCAGCCTTCCAACCGGGACAGGGGGCGAGACCCAGTACTTC.

The chain uses TRBV3-1 (or the pseudogene TRBV3-2) and TRBJ2-3; 12 bases fit TRBD2. With 3 bases clipped from V and 4 bases from J, the junction kept 2 bases outside the gene matches. The germline V gene has CDR1 LGHDT and CDR2 YNNKEL (reference sequence). The CDR3 extends over 15 amino acids. The CDR3: CASSHSSGGADTQYF. CDR3 bases: TGTGCCAGCAGCCATTCTAGCGGGGGGGCAGATACGCAGTATTTT.

CDR3 loop: CASSLAAVINEKLFF. CDR3 nucleotide sequence: TGTGCCAGCAGCTTAGCGGCAGTCATTAATGAAAAACTGTTTTTT. This chain joins TRBV7-9 and TRBJ1-4, with D unclear. CDR3 length: 15 amino acids. Looked up from germline, CDR1 is SEHNR and CDR2 is FQNEAQ (reference sequence). Trimming cost V 0 bases and J 4 bases, with 9 bases left between them. Using reference TRBV7-9 and TRBJ1-4 for the parts outside the CDR3, the full variable domain is DTGVSQNPRHKITKRGQNVTFRCDPISEHNRLYWYRQTLGQGPEFLTYFQNEAQLEKSRLLSDRFSAERPKGSFSTLEIQRTEQGDSAMYLCASSLAAVINEKLFFGSGTQLSVL.

The V and J genes are TRBV29-1 and TRBJ2-1; D gene ambiguous. V was shortened by 4 bases and J by 0 bases, with 7 bases between the two germline ends. Per germline, CDR1 SQVTM and CDR2 ANQGSEA. The CDR3 runs 13 residues. Written as DNA, the CDR3 is TGCAGCGTTGCGTACTCCTCCTACAATGAGCAGTTCTTC. This codes for CSVAYSSYNEQFF.

The chain employs TRBV19 and TRBJ1-1; 7 bases align to TRBD1. The CDR3 has 13 amino acids. Germline V gene data show CDR1 as LNHDA and CDR2 as SQIVND (reference sequence). Germline trimming cut 5 bases from V and 9 bases from J; bases unmatched to any gene: 9. The CDR3 DNA reads TGTGCCAGTAGTGAACAGGGGTTTGTTCAAGCTTTCTTT. Amino acids: CASSEQGFVQAFF.

This chain connects TRBV7-2 to TRBJ1-2; 7 bases are a match to TRBD1. The CDR3 is 14 amino acids. J was trimmed by 4 bases and V by 4 bases; bases with no gene match: 6. The germline V gene has CDR1 SGHTA and CDR2 FQGNSA. The CDR3 sequence: CASSSNSGGYGYTF. The CDR3 DNA reads as TGTGCCAGCAGCTCGAATTCAGGGGGCTATGGCTACACCTTC.

In its sample, this clone was seen once. The chain couples TRBV3-1 (or the pseudogene TRBV3-2) to TRBJ1-1; D not certain. This CDR3 contains 13 residues. V was trimmed by 0 bases and J by 4 bases, leaving 6 bases between them. Germline values: CDR1 LGHDT, CDR2 YNNKEL (reference sequence). In DNA, the CDR3 is TGTGCCAGCAGCCAAGAAGGAGGCACTGAAGCTTTCTTT. Protein: CASSQEGGTEAFF.

The genes are TRBV2 and TRBJ1-1; D unclear. V was clipped by 7 bases and J by 6 bases, with 15 bases between them. The CDR3 runs to 13 residues. From germline, CDR1 is SNHLY and CDR2 FYNNEI. CDR3 region: CASITAFGSEAFF. CDR3 DNA sequence: TGTGCCAGCATAACAGCATTTGGGTCTGAAGCTTTCTTT. The full variable domain, rest sourced from reference TRBV2 and TRBJ1-1, is EPEVTQTPSHQVTQMGQEVILRCVPISNHLYFYWYRQILGQKVEFLVSFYNNEISEKSEIFDDQFSVERPDGSNFTLKIRSTKLEDSAMYFCASITAFGSEAFFGQGTRLTVV.

V usage is TRBV19 and J usage is TRBJ1-3; the D is unclear. Germline lookup yields CDR1 LNHDA and CDR2 SQIVND (reference sequence). V was clipped by 8 bases and J by 0 bases, with 11 bases between them. This CDR3 has 14 amino acids. The CDR3 coding sequence is TGTGCCAGTGCGGAGTATGTCTCTGGAAACACCATATATTTT. It translates to CASAEYVSGNTIYF.

In its sample, this clone was seen once. This chain uses TRBV10-1 with TRBJ1-3, with 7 bases identical to TRBD1. The CDR3 is 18 residues long. Germline CDR1 reads WNHNN; CDR2 reads SYGVQD (reference sequence). V lost 6 bases and J lost 0; bases outside the gene matches: 14. In DNA form, the CDR3 reads TGCGCCAGCAGCAGGGGGACTTACGGGGCCTCCTCTGGAAACACCATATATTTT. Residues: CASSRGTYGASSGNTIYF.

The rearrangement links TRBV5-1 to TRBJ1-3; possible D gene TRBD1, 6 bases. CDR3 size: 14 residues. V was clipped by 0 bases and J by 6 bases, with 10 bases between them. Germline-derived CDR1 and CDR2 are SGHRS and YFSETQ. This CDR3 is CASSLGGQQNTIYF. CDR3 DNA sequence: TGCGCCAGCAGCTTGGGCGGACAGCAAAACACCATATATTTT.

This clone has more than one count but fewer than ten. This chain joins TRBV4-1 and TRBJ2-6; D remains unclear. This CDR3 comprises 14 residues. Trimming cost V 6 bases and J 0 bases, with 6 bases left between them. Germline CDR1 reads MGHRA; CDR2 reads YSYEKL. The CDR3 protein is CASSYNSGANVLTF. The DNA of the CDR3 is TGCGCCAGCAGTTATAACTCTGGGGCCAACGTCCTGACTTTC.

The chain couples TRBV7-9 to TRBJ1-5; no firm D call. CDR1 and CDR2 (germline): SEHNR, FQNEAQ (reference sequence). The CDR3 has 13 residues. Deletions cut 5 bases from V and 5 bases from J, with 10 bases between. The CDR3 region is CASSPPGDQPQHF. The DNA for the CDR3 is TGTGCCAGCAGCCCCCCCGGGGATCAGCCCCAGCATTTT.